This T cell receptor beta chain stems from a study of T cells in localized non-small cell lung cancer. A note on this clone: Its antigen remains unidentified.

Study-level findings and limits: Since sequencing was restricted to only one region of the tumor, intratumor heterogeneity remains a possibility. Appearances in adjacent lung were noted for a median 57 of the top 100 tumor clones.

The CDR3 has 15 residues. The germline V gene has CDR1 SGHDT and CDR2 YYEEEE. J was trimmed by 2 bases and V by 2 bases; bases with no gene match: 4. Generated by immunoSEQ multiplex PCR, the TCRdb table keeps only in-frame clones and is missing some. The sample contains about 41,000 clones, almost 90% of which appear only once. The sample here was peripheral blood, taken before any cancer treatment. The sequence was collected from a female donor older than 55 with stage I squamous cell lung carcinoma. The V call is TRBV5-6, the J call TRBJ2-7; 10 bases match TRBD2. Here the CDR3 DNA reads TGTGCCAGCAGCTTCGGACTAGCGGAAGCCTACGAGCAGTACTTC. Protein: CASSFGLAEAYEQYF.